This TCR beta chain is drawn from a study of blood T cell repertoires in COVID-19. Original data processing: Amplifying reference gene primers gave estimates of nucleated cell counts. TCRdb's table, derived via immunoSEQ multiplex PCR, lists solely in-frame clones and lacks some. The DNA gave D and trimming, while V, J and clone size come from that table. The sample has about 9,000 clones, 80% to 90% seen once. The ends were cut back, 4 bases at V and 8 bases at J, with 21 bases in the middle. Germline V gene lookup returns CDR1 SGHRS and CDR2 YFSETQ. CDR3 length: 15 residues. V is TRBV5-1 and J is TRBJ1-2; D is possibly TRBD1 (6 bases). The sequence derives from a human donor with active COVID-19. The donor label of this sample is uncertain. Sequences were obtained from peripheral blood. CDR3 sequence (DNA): TGCGCCAGCAGCGGACTCCAGGGGCCCGCTAAGGGCTACACCTTC. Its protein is CASSGLQGPAKGYTF.